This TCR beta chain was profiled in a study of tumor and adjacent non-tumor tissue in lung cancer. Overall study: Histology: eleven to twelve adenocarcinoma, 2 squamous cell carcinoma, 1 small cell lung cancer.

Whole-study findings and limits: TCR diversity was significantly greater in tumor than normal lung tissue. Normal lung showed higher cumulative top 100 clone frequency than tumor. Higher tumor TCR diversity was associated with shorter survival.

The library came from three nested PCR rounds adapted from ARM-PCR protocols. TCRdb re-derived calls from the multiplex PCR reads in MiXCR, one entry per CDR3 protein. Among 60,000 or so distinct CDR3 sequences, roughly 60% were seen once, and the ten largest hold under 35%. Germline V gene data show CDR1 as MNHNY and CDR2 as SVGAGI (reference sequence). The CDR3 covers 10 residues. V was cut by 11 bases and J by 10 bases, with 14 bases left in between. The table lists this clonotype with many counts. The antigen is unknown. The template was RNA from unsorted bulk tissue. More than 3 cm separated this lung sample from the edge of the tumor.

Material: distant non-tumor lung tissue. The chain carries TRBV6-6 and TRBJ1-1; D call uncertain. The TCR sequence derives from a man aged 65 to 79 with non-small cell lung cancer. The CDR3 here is CAAVRGRAFF. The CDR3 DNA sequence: TGTGCCGCCGTCCGCGGCAGAGCTTTCTTT.